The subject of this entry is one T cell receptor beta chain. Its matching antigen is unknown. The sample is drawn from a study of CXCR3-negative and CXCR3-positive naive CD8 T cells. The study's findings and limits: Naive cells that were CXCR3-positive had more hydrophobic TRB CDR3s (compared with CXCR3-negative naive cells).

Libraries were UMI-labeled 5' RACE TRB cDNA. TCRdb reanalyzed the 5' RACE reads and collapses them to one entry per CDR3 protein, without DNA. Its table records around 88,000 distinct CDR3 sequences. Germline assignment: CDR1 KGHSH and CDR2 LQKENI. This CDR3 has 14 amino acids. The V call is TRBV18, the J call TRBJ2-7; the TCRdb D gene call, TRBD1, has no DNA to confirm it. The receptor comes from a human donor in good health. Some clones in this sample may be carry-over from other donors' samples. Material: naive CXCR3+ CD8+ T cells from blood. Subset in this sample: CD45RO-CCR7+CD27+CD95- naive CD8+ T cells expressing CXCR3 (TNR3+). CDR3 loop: CASSPAGARDEQYF.